The 10 T cell receptor beta chains reported below all come from one sample, sequenced in a study of blood T cell repertoires in COVID-19. Repertoires were generated with immunoSEQ multiplex PCR, while TCRdb's copy carries only in-frame clones and drops some. Of about 300,000 clones listed, roughly 86% are singletons. Sequenced sample: PBMCs or T cells enriched from blood (not recorded which). Receptors were obtained from a young woman who had recovered from COVID-19.

This clone was detected once. This chain uses TRBV11-3 with TRBJ2-5, with unresolved D. Trimming took 5 bases from V and 1 from J, leaving 11 bases between them. Per the germline V gene, CDR1 is SGHNT and CDR2 is YENEEA. This CDR3 region has 14 residues. The CDR3 reads CASSPSPSQETQYF. Here the CDR3 DNA reads TGTGCCAGCAGCCCCTCTCCCAGCCAAGAGACCCAGTACTTC.

The chain combines TRBV7-9 with TRBJ2-3; no definite D call. Trimming left V 3 bases short and J 3 bases short, with 7 bases between. Germline loops: CDR1 SEHNR, CDR2 FQNEAQ (reference sequence). The CDR3 consists of 13 residues. The CDR3 protein is CASSFPGTDTQYF. The CDR3 bases are TGTGCCAGCAGCTTCCCAGGAACAGATACGCAGTATTTT.

The chain employs TRBV29-1 and TRBJ2-1; 9 bases are a match to TRBD2. V lost 0 bases, J lost 4 bases, and 16 bases stayed unmatched. This CDR3 contains 19 residues. The germline gives CDR1 SQVTM, CDR2 ANQGSEA. The CDR3 nucleotides read TGCAGCGTTGAAGATGATTCCTATGCGGCTAGCGGGGCTTACAATGAGCAGTTCTTC. It specifies CSVEDDSYAASGAYNEQFF.

V usage is TRBV7-6 and J usage is TRBJ2-2, with 10 bases matching TRBD2. CDR1 SGHVS and CDR2 FNYEAQ come from the germline V gene. The CDR3 loop spans 17 amino acids. Trimming took 5 bases from V and 1 from J; bases not matched to a gene: 7. The CDR3 region has the DNA TGTGCCAGCAGCCTCTTTCCTAGCGGGGGGAACACCGGGGAGCTGTTTTTT. Translated, it gives CASSLFPSGGNTGELFF.

J is TRBJ2-7 and V is TRBV6-5; D remains unclear. Germline V CDR1 and CDR2: MNHEY, SVGAGI. The CDR3 is 15 residues long. The V end lost 2 bases, the J end lost 3 bases, and 14 bases lay between the germline ends. For the CDR3, the DNA is TGTGCCAGCAGTTACCACCCAGAGGCCAGCTACGAGCAGTACTTC. Translation gives CASSYHPEASYEQYF.

The table lists this clone with many counts. The rearrangement uses TRBV6-4 and TRBJ2-1; 11 nucleotides match TRBD2. Germline V gene lookup returns CDR1 MRHNA and CDR2 SNTAGT. This CDR3 contains 16 residues. Trimming cost V 5 bases and J 5 bases; bases outside gene matches: 8. CDR3 bases: TGTGCCAGCAGTTACAGCGGGACTAGCGGAAACAATGAGCAGTTCTTC. This translates into CASSYSGTSGNNEQFF.

This rearrangement joins TRBV19 to TRBJ2-1, with 7 bases lining up with TRBD1. With V trimmed by 7 bases and J by 0 bases, 6 bases remained unmatched. The CDR3 length is 15 residues. Germline V gives CDR1 LNHDA, CDR2 SQIVND (reference sequence). The CDR3 DNA sequence: TGTGCCAGTACCCCGACAGGGAGCTCCTACAATGAGCAGTTCTTC. Its translation: CASTPTGSSYNEQFF. The full variable domain, with the rest looked up from reference TRBV19 and TRBJ2-1, is DGGITQSPKYLFRKEGQNVTLSCEQNLNHDAMYWYRQDPGQGLRLIYYSQIVNDFQKGDIAEGYSVSREKKESFPLTVTSAQKNPTAFYLCASTPTGSSYNEQFFGPGTRLTVL.

J is TRBJ1-1 and V is TRBV18, with no clear D. The CDR3 loop spans 17 amino acids. Deletions cut 2 bases from V and 5 bases from J, with 21 bases between. Germline V gene data show CDR1 as KGHSH and CDR2 as LQKENI. DNA for the CDR3: TGTGCCAGCTCACCAACAATCGGCGGGCACGGGATGACTGAAGCTTTCTTT. Protein: CASSPTIGGHGMTEAFF.

This clone has only one observation. This chain connects TRBV5-4 to TRBJ2-5; 9 bases fit TRBD2. Germline CDR1 SGHNT, CDR2 YYREEE (reference sequence). J lost 6 bases, V lost 0 bases, and 12 bases had no gene match. The CDR3 is 17 amino acids. CDR3 region: CASSLGPSGGRAKTQYF. The CDR3, as DNA: TGTGCCAGCAGCTTGGGTCCCTCTGGCGGGAGGGCGAAGACCCAGTACTTC.

The CDR3 region is CASSLNRNTEAFF. The CDR3, as DNA: TGTGCCAGCAGCCTCAACAGGAACACTGAAGCTTTCTTT. The V call is TRBV7-3, the J call TRBJ1-1; no reliable D call. In germline, CDR1 is SGHTA, CDR2 FQGTGA. CDR3 length equals 13 residues. Deletions cut 5 bases from V and 1 base from J, with 8 bases between.